This entry concerns a single TCR beta chain. Its antigen is not identified. Each CDR3 protein is one row after TCRdb ran MiXCR on the reads. Of hundreds of thousands of distinct CDR3 sequences listed, under 20% are singletons. This entry comes from a study of T cell repertoires in cytomegalovirus infection. On the study more broadly: Public TCR beta signatures indicated both CMV infection and matching HLA type.

Findings of the study overall: Adding up the frequency of public TCR beta families identified people who carried CMV plus the relevant HLA. Within the response measured ex vivo, HLA-C-restricted CMV-specific TCR beta clonotypes were dominant.

The sequence came from a human donor in good health (CMV status not recorded). Some clones in this sample may be carry-over from other donors' samples. Source material: PBMCs.

The CDR3 sequence is CAISGTSGRAEQFF. CDR3 nucleotides: TGTGCCATCAGTGGTACTAGCGGGCGGGCTGAGCAGTTCTTC. The V and J genes are TRBV10-3 and TRBJ2-1; 9 bases align to TRBD2. With 4 bases clipped from V and 9 bases from J, the junction kept 7 bases outside the gene matches. Looked up from germline, CDR1 is ENHRY and CDR2 is SYGVKD. This CDR3 has 14 amino acids.